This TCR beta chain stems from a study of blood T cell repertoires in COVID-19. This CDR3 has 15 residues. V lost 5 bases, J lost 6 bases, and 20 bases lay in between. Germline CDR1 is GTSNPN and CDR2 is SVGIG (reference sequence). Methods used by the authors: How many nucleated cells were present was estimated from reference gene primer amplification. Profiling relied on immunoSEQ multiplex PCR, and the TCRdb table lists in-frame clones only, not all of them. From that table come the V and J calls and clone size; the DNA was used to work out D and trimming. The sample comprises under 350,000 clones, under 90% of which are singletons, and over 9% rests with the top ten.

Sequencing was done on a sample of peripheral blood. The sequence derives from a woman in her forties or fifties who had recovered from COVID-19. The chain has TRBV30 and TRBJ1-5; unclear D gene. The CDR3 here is CAWARTGRLGQPQHF. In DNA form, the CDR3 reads TGTGCCTGGGCCCGTACCGGCAGGTTAGGTCAGCCCCAGCATTTT.